This T cell receptor (beta chain) originates from a study of T cells in Graves' hyperthyroidism and ophthalmopathy. About the research overall: Pretreatment peripheral blood was obtained at initial diagnosis. Whole-study findings and limits: Classification by a 13 V-J model distinguished ophthalmopathy from stable hyperthyroidism.

Amplified TCR beta CDR3 regions came from RNA transcripts. TCR CDR3 regions were first amplified by RT-PCR with HTBI primers. TCRdb re-called the multiplex PCR reads through MiXCR, storing one row per CDR3 protein. The sample shows approximately 28,000 distinct CDR3 sequences, approximately 46% of them seen only once. This clonotype was counted ten times or more. Its target is not known. Per germline, CDR1 MNHNS and CDR2 SASEGT. The V end lost 6 bases, the J end lost 7 bases, and 18 bases lay between the germline ends. The CDR3 runs 14 residues. Sequencing used blood. The receptor was isolated from a woman aged 30 to 39 with Graves' hyperthyroidism. This chain connects TRBV6-1 to TRBJ1-2, with D maybe TRBD1 (5 bases). The CDR3 DNA is TGTGCCAGCAGCCGAGACAGCCTCTCAGGTGGCTACACCTTC. It encodes CASSRDSLSGGYTF.